The text below deals with one TCR beta chain. No antigen is known for it. A second PCR of about 6 to 12 cycles used a sample-barcoded 5' primer and a J-beta primer mix. MiXCR was run by TCRdb on the 5' RACE reads, yielding one entry per CDR3 protein. The table shows over a million distinct CDR3 sequences, with 35% to 55% occurring only once. The CDR3 runs to 14 residues. V lost 5 bases and J lost 5; bases outside the gene matches: 7. CDR1 MNHEY and CDR2 SVGAGI come from the germline V gene. The data originate from a study of blood T cells in healthy people across ages. Overall study findings and caveats: Underestimates were what the diversity estimates from one million T cells were considered to be.

The TCR comes from a woman between 55 and 75 years old in good health. The V call is TRBV6-5, the J call TRBJ2-7, with 9 positions matching TRBD1. Material for sequencing was blood. The CDR3 DNA follows: TGTGCCAGCAGTAACAGGGGGCGGAATGACGAGCAGTACTTC. Translated: CASSNRGRNDEQYF.